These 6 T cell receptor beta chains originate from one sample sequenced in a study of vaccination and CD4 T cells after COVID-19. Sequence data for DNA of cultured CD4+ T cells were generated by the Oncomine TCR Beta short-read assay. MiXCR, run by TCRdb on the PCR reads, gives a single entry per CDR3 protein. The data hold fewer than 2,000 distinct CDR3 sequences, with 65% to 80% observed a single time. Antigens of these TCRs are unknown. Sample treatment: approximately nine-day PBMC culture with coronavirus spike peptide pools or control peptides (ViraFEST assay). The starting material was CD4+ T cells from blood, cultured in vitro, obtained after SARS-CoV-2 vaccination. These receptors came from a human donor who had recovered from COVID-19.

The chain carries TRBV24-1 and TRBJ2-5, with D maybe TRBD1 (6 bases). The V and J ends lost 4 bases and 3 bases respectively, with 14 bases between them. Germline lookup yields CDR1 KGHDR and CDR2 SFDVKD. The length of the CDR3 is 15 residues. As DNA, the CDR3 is TGTGCCACCAGTGACTCCGGGACAAAGAAAGAGACCCAGTACTTC. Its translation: CATSDSGTKKETQYF.

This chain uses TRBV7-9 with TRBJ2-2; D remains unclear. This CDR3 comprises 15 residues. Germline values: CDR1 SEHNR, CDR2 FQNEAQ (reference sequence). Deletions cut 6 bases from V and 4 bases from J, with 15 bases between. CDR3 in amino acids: CASRVPQAPTGELFF. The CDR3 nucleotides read TGTGCCAGCAGGGTCCCTCAGGCCCCCACCGGGGAGCTGTTTTTT.

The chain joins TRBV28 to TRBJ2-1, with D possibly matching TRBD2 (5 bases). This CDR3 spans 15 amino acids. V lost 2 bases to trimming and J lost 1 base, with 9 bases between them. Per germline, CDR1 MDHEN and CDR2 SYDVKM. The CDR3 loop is CASSLGERSYNEQFF. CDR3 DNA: TGTGCCAGCAGTTTAGGGGAGCGGTCCTACAATGAGCAGTTCTTC.

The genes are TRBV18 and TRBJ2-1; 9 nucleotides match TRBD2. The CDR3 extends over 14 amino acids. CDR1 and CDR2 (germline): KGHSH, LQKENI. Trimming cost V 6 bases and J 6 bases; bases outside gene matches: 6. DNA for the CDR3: TGTGCCAGCTCCAGCGGGAGGAAAGGCAATGAGCAGTTCTTC. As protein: CASSSGRKGNEQFF.

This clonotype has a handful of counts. CDR3 amino acids: CASSPRGSYTNYGYTF. In DNA, the CDR3 is TGTGCCAGCAGCCCACGCGGCAGCTACACTAACTATGGCTACACCTTC. This rearrangement joins TRBV6-1 to TRBJ1-2; D not certain. CDR3 size: 16 residues. V gave up 6 bases and J gave up 0 bases, with 17 bases separating them. CDR1 MNHNS and CDR2 SASEGT come from the germline V gene.

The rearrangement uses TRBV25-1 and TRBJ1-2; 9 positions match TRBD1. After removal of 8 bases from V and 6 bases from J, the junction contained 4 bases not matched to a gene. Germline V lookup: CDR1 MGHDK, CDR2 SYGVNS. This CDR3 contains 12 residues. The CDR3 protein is CASSRTGDGYTF. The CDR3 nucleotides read TGTGCCAGCTCCCGGACAGGGGATGGCTACACCTTC.